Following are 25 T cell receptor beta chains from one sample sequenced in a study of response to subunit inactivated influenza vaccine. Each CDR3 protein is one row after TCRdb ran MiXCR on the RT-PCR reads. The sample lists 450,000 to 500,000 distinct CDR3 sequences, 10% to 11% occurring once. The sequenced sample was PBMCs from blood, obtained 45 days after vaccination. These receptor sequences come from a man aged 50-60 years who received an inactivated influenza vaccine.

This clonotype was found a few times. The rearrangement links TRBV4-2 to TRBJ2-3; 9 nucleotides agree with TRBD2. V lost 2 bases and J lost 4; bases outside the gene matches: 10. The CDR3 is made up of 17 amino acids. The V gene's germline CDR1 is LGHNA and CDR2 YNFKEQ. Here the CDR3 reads CASSQRSGRGGADTQYF. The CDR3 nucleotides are TGTGCCAGCAGCCAACGGTCCGGGCGGGGGGGCGCAGATACGCAGTATTTT.

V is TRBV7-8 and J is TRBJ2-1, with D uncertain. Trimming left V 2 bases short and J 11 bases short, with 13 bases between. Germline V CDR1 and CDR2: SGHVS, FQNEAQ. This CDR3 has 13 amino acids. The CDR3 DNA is TGTGCCAGCAGCTTAAGCCCCTCGTCTCAGCAGTTCTTC. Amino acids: CASSLSPSSQQFF.

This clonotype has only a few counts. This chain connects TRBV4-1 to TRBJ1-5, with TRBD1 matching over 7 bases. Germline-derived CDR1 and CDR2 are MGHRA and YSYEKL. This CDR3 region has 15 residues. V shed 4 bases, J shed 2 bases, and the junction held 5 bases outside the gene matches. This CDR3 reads CASSRPDRGNQPQHF. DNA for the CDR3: TGCGCCAGCAGCCGGCCAGACAGGGGCAATCAGCCCCAGCATTTT.

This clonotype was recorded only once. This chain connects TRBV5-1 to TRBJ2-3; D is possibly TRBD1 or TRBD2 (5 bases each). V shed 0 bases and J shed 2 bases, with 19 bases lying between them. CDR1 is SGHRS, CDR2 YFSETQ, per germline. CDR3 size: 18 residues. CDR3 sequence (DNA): TGCGCCAGCAGCTTGGCGGGGATGACAGTGCTTCCCACAGATACGCAGTATTTT. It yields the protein CASSLAGMTVLPTDTQYF.

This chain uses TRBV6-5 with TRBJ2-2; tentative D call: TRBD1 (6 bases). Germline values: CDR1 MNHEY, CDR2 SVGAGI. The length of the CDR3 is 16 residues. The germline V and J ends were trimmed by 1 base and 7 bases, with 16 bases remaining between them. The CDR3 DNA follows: TGTGCCAGCAGTTACTTCGGACAGACCTTACGCGGGGAGCTGTTTTTT. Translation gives CASSYFGQTLRGELFF.

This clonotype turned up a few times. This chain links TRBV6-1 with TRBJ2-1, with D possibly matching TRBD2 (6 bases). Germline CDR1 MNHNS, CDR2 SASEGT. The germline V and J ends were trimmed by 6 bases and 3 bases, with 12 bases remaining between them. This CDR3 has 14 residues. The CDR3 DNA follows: TGTGCCAGCAGACTTGGGACTGACTACAATGAGCAGTTCTTC. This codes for CASRLGTDYNEQFF.

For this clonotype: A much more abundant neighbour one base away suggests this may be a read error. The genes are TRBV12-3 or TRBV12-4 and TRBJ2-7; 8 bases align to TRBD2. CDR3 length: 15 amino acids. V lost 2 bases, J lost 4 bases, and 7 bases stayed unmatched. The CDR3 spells CASSLSSSGLYEQYF. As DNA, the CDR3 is TGTGCCAGCAGTTTATCCTCTAGCGGGTTATACGAGCAGTACTTC.

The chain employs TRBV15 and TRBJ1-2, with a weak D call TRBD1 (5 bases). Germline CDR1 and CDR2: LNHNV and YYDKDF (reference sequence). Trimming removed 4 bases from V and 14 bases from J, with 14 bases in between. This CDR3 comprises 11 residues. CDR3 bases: TGTGCCACCAGCAACCGAGGGGACCTAACCTTC. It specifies CATSNRGDLTF.

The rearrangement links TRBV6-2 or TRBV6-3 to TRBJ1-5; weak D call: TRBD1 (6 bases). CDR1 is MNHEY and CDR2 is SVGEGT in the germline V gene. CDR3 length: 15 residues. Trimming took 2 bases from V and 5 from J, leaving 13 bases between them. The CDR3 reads CASSYQGLGDQPQHF. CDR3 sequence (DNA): TGTGCCAGCAGTTACCAGGGGCTCGGGGATCAGCCCCAGCATTTT.

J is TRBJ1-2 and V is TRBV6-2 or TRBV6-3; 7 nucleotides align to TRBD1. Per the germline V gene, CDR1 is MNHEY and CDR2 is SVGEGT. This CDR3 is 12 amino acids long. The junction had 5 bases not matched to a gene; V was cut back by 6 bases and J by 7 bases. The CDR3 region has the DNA TGTGCCAGCAGGACAGGGATGAGTGGCTACACCTTC. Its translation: CASRTGMSGYTF.

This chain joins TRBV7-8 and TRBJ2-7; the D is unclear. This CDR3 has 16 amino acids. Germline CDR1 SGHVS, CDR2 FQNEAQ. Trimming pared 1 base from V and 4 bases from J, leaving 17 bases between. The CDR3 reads CASSLGGRAELYEQYF. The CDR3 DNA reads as TGTGCCAGCAGCTTAGGTGGCCGGGCGGAGTTATACGAGCAGTACTTC.

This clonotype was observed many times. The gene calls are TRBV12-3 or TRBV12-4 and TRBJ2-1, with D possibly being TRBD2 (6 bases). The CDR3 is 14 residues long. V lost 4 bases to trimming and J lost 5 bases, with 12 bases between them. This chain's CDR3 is CASSSGGINNEQFF. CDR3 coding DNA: TGTGCCAGCAGTTCCGGGGGAATAAACAATGAGCAGTTCTTC.

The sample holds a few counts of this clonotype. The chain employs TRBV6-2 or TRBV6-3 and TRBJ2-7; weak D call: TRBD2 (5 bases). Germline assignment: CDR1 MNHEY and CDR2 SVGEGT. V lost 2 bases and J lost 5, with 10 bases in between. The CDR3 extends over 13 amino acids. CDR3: CASSYPGIHEQYF. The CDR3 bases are TGTGCCAGCAGTTACCCGGGGATCCACGAGCAGTACTTC.

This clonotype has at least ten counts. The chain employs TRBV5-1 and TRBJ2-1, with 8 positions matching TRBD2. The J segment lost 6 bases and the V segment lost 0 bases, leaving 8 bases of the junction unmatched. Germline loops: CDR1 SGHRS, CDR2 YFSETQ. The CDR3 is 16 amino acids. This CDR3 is CASSLALAGIGNEQFF. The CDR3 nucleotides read TGCGCCAGCAGCTTGGCTTTAGCGGGGATAGGCAATGAGCAGTTCTTC.

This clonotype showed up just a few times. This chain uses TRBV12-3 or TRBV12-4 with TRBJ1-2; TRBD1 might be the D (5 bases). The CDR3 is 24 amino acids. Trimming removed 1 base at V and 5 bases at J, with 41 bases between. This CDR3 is CASSLGLGGVSEDFEFRDFYGYTF. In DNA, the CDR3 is TGTGCCAGCAGTTTAGGCCTGGGCGGTGTTTCGGAGGACTTTGAGTTTAGGGACTTTTATGGCTACACCTTC.

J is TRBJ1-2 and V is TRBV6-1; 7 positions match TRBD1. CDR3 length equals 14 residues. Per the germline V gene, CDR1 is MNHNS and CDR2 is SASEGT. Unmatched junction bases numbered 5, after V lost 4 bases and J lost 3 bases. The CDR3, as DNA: TGTGCCAGCAGTGCCCTGACAGGGCACTATGGCTACACCTTC. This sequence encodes CASSALTGHYGYTF.

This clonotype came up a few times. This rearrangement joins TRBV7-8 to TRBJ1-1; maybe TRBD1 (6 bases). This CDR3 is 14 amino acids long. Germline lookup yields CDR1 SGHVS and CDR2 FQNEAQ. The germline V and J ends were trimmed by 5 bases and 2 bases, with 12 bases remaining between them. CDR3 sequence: CASSHRGGNTEAFF. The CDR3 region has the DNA TGTGCCAGCAGCCACCGAGGGGGAAACACTGAAGCTTTCTTT.

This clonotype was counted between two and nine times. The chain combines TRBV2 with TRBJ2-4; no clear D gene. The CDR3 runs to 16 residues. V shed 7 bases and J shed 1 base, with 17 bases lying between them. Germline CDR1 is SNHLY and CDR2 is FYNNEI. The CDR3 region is CASTLETSLAKNIQYF. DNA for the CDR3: TGTGCCAGCACCTTAGAAACCTCCTTGGCCAAAAACATTCAGTACTTC.

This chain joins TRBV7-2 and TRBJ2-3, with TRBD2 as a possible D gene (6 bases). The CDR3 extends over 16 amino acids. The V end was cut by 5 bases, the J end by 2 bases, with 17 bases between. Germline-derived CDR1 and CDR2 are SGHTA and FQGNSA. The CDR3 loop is CASSPRDWPYTDTQYF. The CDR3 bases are TGTGCCAGCAGCCCGAGGGACTGGCCTTACACAGATACGCAGTATTTT.

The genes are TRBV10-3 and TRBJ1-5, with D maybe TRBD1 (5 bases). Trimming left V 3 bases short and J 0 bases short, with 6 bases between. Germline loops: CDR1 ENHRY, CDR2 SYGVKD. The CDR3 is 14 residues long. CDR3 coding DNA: TGTGCCATCAGTGACAGGGCTAGCAATCAGCCCCAGCATTTT. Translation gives CAISDRASNQPQHF.

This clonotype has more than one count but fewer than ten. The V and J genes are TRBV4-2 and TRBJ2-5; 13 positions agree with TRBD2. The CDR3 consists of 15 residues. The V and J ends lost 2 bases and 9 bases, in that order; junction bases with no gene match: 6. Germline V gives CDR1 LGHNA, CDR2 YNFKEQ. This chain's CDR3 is CASSQTSGRDGAQYF. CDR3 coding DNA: TGTGCCAGCAGCCAAACTAGCGGGAGGGACGGGGCCCAGTACTTC.

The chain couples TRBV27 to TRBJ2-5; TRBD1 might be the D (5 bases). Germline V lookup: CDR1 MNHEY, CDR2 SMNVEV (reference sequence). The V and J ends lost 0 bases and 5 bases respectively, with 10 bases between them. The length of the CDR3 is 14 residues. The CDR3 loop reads CASSLSVSGETQYF. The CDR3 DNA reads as TGTGCCAGCAGTTTATCTGTATCAGGGGAGACCCAGTACTTC.

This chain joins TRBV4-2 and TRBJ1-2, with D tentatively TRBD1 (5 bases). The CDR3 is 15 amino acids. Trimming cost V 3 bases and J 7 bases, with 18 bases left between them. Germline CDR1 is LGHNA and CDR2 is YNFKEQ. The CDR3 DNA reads TGTGCCAGCAGCCAGCCGGGACCGAGGTCCTCTGGCTACACCTTC. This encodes CASSQPGPRSSGYTF.

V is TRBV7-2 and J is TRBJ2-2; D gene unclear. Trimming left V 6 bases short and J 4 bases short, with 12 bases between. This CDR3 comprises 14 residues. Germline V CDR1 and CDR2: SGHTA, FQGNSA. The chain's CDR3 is CASRRENPTGELFF. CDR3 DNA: TGTGCCAGCAGGCGAGAGAACCCCACCGGGGAGCTGTTTTTT.

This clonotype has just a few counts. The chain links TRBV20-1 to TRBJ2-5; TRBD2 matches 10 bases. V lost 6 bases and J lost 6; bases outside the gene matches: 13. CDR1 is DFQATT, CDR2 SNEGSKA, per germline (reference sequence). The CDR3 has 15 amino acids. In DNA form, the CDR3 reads TGCAGTGCCCACGACAGAACTAGCGGGGTAAAGACCCAGTACTTC. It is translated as CSAHDRTSGVKTQYF.